These 5 T cell receptor beta chains originate from one sample sequenced in a study of blood T cells in healthy people across ages. Combining a sample-barcoded 5' primer with a J-beta primer mix, a second PCR ran for about 7 to 12 cycles. One entry per CDR3 protein results from TCRdb running MiXCR on the 5' RACE reads. The table shows roughly 1.5 million distinct CDR3 sequences, with less than 45% occurring only once. The sequenced sample consisted of blood. The origin of the receptors is a woman between 18 and 30 years old in good health.

This clonotype has a single count. The V gene is TRBV4-1, the J gene TRBJ1-2, with D possibly TRBD1 on 6 matching bases. The CDR3 sequence is 15 residues long. Germline V gene sequence: CDR1 MGHRA, CDR2 YSYEKL. V was shortened by 0 bases and J by 4 bases, with 12 bases between the two germline ends. The CDR3 sequence: CASSQEDATGYGYTF. Written as DNA, the CDR3 is TGCGCCAGCAGCCAAGAGGACGCGACAGGCTATGGCTACACCTTC.

This clonotype has only a few counts. The chain carries TRBV28 and TRBJ1-1; no firm D call. V lost 6 bases and J 1 base, leaving 12 bases between the germline ends. The CDR3 covers 14 residues. The V gene's germline CDR1 is MDHEN and CDR2 SYDVKM. CDR3 loop: CASSSPSQNTEAFF. The CDR3 DNA reads TGTGCCAGCAGCTCCCCGAGCCAGAACACTGAAGCTTTCTTT.

Concerning this clonotype itself: A read error is possible here, since a much larger clone lies one base away. The chain links TRBV28 to TRBJ2-1; 8 bases agree with TRBD1. This CDR3 contains 13 residues. Germline-derived CDR1 and CDR2 are MDHEN and SYDVKM. CDR3 sequence reads: CALRDRLRNERFF. Here the CDR3 DNA reads TGTGCCCTCCGGGACAGGTTAAGAAATGAGCGGTTCTTC.

The chain employs TRBV11-2 and TRBJ2-3; TRBD2 matches 10 bases. CDR3 size: 18 residues. V shed 1 base, J shed 0 bases, and the junction held 7 bases outside the gene matches. Germline V CDR1 and CDR2: SGHAT, FQNNGV. The CDR3 loop is CASSLGLLAGTSTDTQYF. The DNA for the CDR3 is TGTGCCAGCAGCTTAGGGTTACTAGCGGGAACTAGCACAGATACGCAGTATTTT.

This chain links TRBV28 with TRBJ1-1, with D uncertain. V lost 6 bases to trimming and J lost 6 bases, with 11 bases between them. CDR1 is MDHEN and CDR2 is SYDVKM in the germline V gene. This CDR3 region has 12 residues. CDR3 DNA sequence: TGTGCCAGCAGGACGAACCGGGCTGAAGCTTTCTTT. Encoded protein: CASRTNRAEAFF.